This TCR beta chain is drawn from a study of T-cell reconstitution after alpha-beta-depleted transplantation in children. For this clonotype: The antigen is unknown.

V was clipped by 0 bases and J by 1 base, with 11 bases between them. Per germline, CDR1 SGDLS and CDR2 YYNGEE. The CDR3 contains 15 residues. Study-wide points: At around two months after transplant, the alpha-beta T cells were reportedly derived from several hundred expanded clones that came from non-depleted graft cells. Surviving recipient T cells and intrathymic progenitors accounted for some patients' high TCRbeta diversity at day 60. Newly produced T cells mostly accounted for T-cell counts and diversity one year post-transplant.

Molecular barcoding with unique molecular identifiers was used for the TCRbeta library. TCRdb ran MiXCR on the PCR reads and lists one entry per CDR3 protein. The data show fewer than 1 million distinct CDR3 sequences, with approximately 15% seen just once and roughly 5% held by the top ten. Here the sequenced sample was PBMCs, mostly from graft donor cells, taken 360 days after TCRalphabeta/CD19-depleted stem cell transplant. This clonotype originated in a male patient younger than 18 who had a stem cell transplant for acute lymphoblastic leukemia, so the T cells may come from the graft donor. J is TRBJ2-7 and V is TRBV9, with D maybe TRBD2 (6 bases). Here the CDR3 DNA reads TGTGCCAGCAGCGTAGGGGACTCCGCTTCCTACGAGCAGTACTTC. It specifies CASSVGDSASYEQYF.